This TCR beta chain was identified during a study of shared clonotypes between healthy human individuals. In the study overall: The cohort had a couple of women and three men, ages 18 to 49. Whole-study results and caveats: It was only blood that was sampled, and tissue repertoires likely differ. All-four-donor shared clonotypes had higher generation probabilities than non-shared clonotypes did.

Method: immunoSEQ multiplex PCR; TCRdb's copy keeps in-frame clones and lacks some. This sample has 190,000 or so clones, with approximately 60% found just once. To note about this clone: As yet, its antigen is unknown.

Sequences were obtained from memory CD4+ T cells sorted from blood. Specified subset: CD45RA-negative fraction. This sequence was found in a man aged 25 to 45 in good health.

The CDR3 loop is CASSWGSTYEQYF. CDR3 nucleotides: TGTGCCAGCAGCTGGGGATCGACCTACGAGCAGTACTTC. This chain uses TRBV5-8 with TRBJ2-7; the D is unclear. Per the germline V gene, CDR1 is SGHTS and CDR2 is YDEGEE. This CDR3 contains 13 residues. The V end was cut by 3 bases, the J end by 2 bases, with 9 bases between.